This record covers a single TCR beta chain. These data come from a study of blood T cell repertoires in COVID-19. TCRdb's copy holds only in-frame clones and misses some; the assay was immunoSEQ multiplex PCR. The data hold a few hundred thousand clones, with less than 95% observed a single time. Germline values: CDR1 LNHDA, CDR2 SQIVND (reference sequence). Trimming removed 2 bases at V and 3 bases at J, with 7 bases between. The CDR3 covers 14 residues. This TCR derives from a man between 18 and 35 years old who had recovered from COVID-19. The V and J genes are TRBV19 and TRBJ1-4; TRBD1 might be the D (6 bases). Material for sequencing was PBMCs or T cells enriched from blood (not recorded which). CDR3 sequence (DNA): TGTGCCAGTAGTATAAGGACAGCTAATGAAAAACTGTTTTTT. As protein: CASSIRTANEKLFF. The variable domain in full, with the rest retrieved from reference TRBV19 and TRBJ1-4, is DGGITQSPKYLFRKEGQNVTLSCEQNLNHDAMYWYRQDPGQGLRLIYYSQIVNDFQKGDIAEGYSVSREKKESFPLTVTSAQKNPTAFYLCASSIRTANEKLFFGSGTQLSVL.